The rows below give T cell receptor beta chains drawn from one sample of a study of cytomegalovirus exposure and HLA in healthy donors. Some clones are missing from TCRdb's copy, which holds only in-frame ones; the method was immunoSEQ multiplex PCR. In total, the table holds some 30,000 clones. The sequenced material came from PBMCs. The receptors were gathered from a middle-aged woman in good health and CMV-seropositive. Each CDR3 is given without its conserved first and last residue.

V gene	J gene	CDR3 protein
TRBV21-1	TRBJ2-1	ASSRRGGQLNEQF
TRBV29-1	TRBJ1-2	SVYDTSNYGYT
TRBV18	TRBJ1-2	ASSPPGDGGYGYT
TRBV28	TRBJ1-5	ASSPGPGKQPQH
TRBV4-3	TRBJ2-3	ASSQGSSADTQY
TRBV29-1	TRBJ2-2	SVEVLQGGGLF
TRBV6-1	TRBJ2-7	ASIIRGGSYEQY
TRBV7-8	TRBJ2-5	ASSLEAFYGDSQETQY
TRBV7-3	TRBJ2-2	ASSPSGDGELF
TRBV19	TRBJ2-7	ASSLRAGAVEQY
TRBV2	TRBJ2-7	ASSEALGTSYEQY
TRBV4-1	TRBJ1-1	ASSQGEGGPYPNTEAF
TRBV19	TRBJ1-3	ASRQQRSSGNTIY
TRBV5-1	TRBJ1-1	ASSLGGGTEAF
TRBV6-1	TRBJ2-2	ASRSQGLGGELF
TRBV5-1	TRBJ2-7	ASSLASGPYEQY
TRBV19	TRBJ2-7	ASSQRPSYEQY
TRBV10-3	TRBJ2-7	AIRDPGSTGGSEQY
TRBV30	TRBJ2-2	AWSVGQAVGELF
TRBV4-2	TRBJ2-2	ASSQGPNTGELF
TRBV10-3	TRBJ2-5	AISAGGGNQENQY
TRBV30	TRBJ1-1	AVNPATGVTEAF
TRBV6-5	TRBJ2-5	ASSPTGQGRETQY
TRBV29-1	TRBJ2-1	SVKVGPRQF